This TCR beta chain was recorded in a study of shared clonotypes between healthy human individuals. The assay was immunoSEQ multiplex PCR, and TCRdb's table has in-frame clones only and misses some. This sample has roughly 490,000 clones, with 79% found just once. This clone was counted only a few times. This same CDR3 is encoded by further DNA sequences in the sample. Germline lookup yields CDR1 LNHDA and CDR2 SQIVND (reference sequence). V gave up 4 bases and J gave up 4 bases, with 8 bases separating them. The CDR3 is 13 residues long. This sequence originates from a middle-aged woman in good health. Some clones in this sample may be carry-over from other donors' samples. Input material: PBMCs. This chain joins TRBV19 and TRBJ2-1; weak D call: TRBD2 (5 bases). The CDR3 DNA is TGTGCCAGTAGTAGAGGGTTTTACAATGAGCAGTTCTTC. Translating gives CASSRGFYNEQFF.